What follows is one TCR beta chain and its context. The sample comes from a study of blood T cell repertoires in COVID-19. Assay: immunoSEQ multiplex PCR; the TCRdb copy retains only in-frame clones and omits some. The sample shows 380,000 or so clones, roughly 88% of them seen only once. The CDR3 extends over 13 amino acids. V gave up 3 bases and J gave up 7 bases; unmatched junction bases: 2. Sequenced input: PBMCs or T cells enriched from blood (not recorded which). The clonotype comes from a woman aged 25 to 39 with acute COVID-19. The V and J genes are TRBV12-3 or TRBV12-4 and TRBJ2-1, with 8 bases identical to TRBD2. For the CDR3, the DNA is TGTGCCAGCAGTTTGGCGGGGGGTAATGAGCAGTTCTTC. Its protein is CASSLAGGNEQFF.